Listed below are T cell receptor beta chains from one sample, sequenced in a study of blood T cells in healthy people across ages. TCRdb reanalysed the 5' RACE reads using MiXCR and keeps one entry per CDR3 protein. The profile shows over 550,000 distinct CDR3 sequences, approximately 30% of them singletons. The sequenced sample was blood. All receptors derive from a woman aged 80 or over in good health. CDR3s include the opening cysteine and the closing phenylalanine or tryptophan. Each record gives: J gene, D gene, CDR3 length, V gene, clone size, CDR3 protein, CDR3 DNA. A D gene is named only where the DNA matches it firmly. For some rows the clone size is stated as once, few or many, or as a class when expanded; others skip it.

J: TRBJ2-3
D: NA
length: 15
V: TRBV9
size: NA
CDR3: CASSVFGGGTDTQYF
DNA: TGTGCCAGCAGCGTATTTGGAGGGGGCACAGATACGCAGTATTTT

J: TRBJ1-2
D: TRBD1
length: 14
V: TRBV2
size: NA
CDR3: CASSPGTGLNGYTF
DNA: TGTGCCAGCAGTCCCGGGACAGGGTTGAATGGCTACACCTTC

J: TRBJ1-2
D: TRBD1
length: 15
V: TRBV6-5
size: few
CDR3: CASSFQTGSNYGYTF
DNA: TGTGCCAGCAGTTTTCAGACAGGGTCTAACTATGGCTACACCTTC

J: TRBJ1-3
D: NA
length: 16
V: TRBV6-2/TRBV6-3
size: NA
CDR3: CASSYTVVLSGNTIYF
DNA: TGTGCCAGCAGTTACACCGTGGTGCTCTCTGGAAACACCATATATTTT

J: TRBJ2-5
D: TRBD1
length: 15
V: TRBV6-1
size: many
CDR3: CASSEGTGVRETQYF
DNA: TGTGCCAGCAGTGAAGGGACAGGGGTGAGGGAGACCCAGTACTTC

J: TRBJ2-3
D: TRBD2
length: 17
V: TRBV7-6
size: many
CDR3: CASSLRPSGGVSDTQYF
DNA: TGTGCCAGCAGCCTCAGGCCTAGCGGGGGGGTCTCAGATACGCAGTATTTT

J: TRBJ2-7
D: NA
length: 12
V: TRBV20-1
size: many
CDR3: CSARDPTVEQYF
DNA: TGCAGTGCTAGAGACCCCACGGTGGAGCAGTACTTC

J: TRBJ2-3
D: NA
length: 16
V: TRBV5-1
size: few
CDR3: CARSLRRQYPTDTQYF
DNA: TGCGCCCGCAGCTTGAGGCGACAGTACCCCACAGATACGCAGTATTTT

J: TRBJ2-6
D: NA
length: 14
V: TRBV20-1
size: NA
CDR3: CSASWPSGANVLTF
DNA: TGCAGTGCTAGCTGGCCCTCTGGGGCCAACGTCCTGACTTTC

J: TRBJ1-1
D: NA
length: 13
V: TRBV20-1
size: few
CDR3: CSARPNGLREAFF
DNA: TGCAGTGCTAGACCTAACGGACTAAGAGAAGCTTTCTTT

J: TRBJ2-7
D: TRBD1
length: 16
V: TRBV2
size: many
CDR3: CASLHDRGLLSYEQYF
DNA: TGTGCCAGCTTGCATGACAGGGGACTCCTCTCCTACGAGCAGTACTTC

J: TRBJ1-5
D: NA
length: 17
V: TRBV20-1
size: NA
CDR3: CSAESQAGANSNQPQHF
DNA: TGCAGTGCAGAGTCACAGGCCGGGGCAAATAGCAATCAGCCCCAGCATTTT

J: TRBJ1-5
D: TRBD1
length: 13
V: TRBV20-1
size: NA
CDR3: CSALPTGNQPQHF
DNA: TGCAGTGCTCTTCCGACAGGGAATCAGCCCCAGCATTTT

J: TRBJ1-2
D: NA
length: 16
V: TRBV7-9
size: NA
CDR3: CASSLGGSRRGYGYTF
DNA: TGTGCCAGCAGCTTAGGGGGGTCCCGAAGAGGCTATGGCTACACCTTC

J: TRBJ2-1
D: NA
length: 16
V: TRBV4-1
size: NA
CDR3: CASSPPGLRGHNEQFF
DNA: TGCGCCAGCAGTCCTCCGGGGTTGCGGGGGCACAATGAGCAGTTCTTC

J: TRBJ1-5
D: NA
length: 13
V: TRBV12-3/TRBV12-4
size: few
CDR3: CASSFRREQPQHF
DNA: TGTGCCAGCAGTTTTAGGCGAGAGCAGCCCCAGCATTTT

J: TRBJ2-1
D: NA
length: 16
V: TRBV20-1
size: many
CDR3: CSAPTHGGLGGNEQFF
DNA: TGCAGTGCCCCGACCCACGGCGGGTTGGGGGGTAATGAGCAGTTCTTC

J: TRBJ1-5
D: NA
length: 15
V: TRBV6-6
size: NA
CDR3: CASSPGLASNQPQHF
DNA: TGTGCCAGCAGCCCGGGACTAGCTAGCAATCAGCCCCAGCATTTT

J: TRBJ1-6
D: NA
length: 15
V: TRBV27
size: many
CDR3: CASSPWGEGNSPLHF
DNA: TGTGCCAGCAGCCCGTGGGGGGAAGGTAATTCACCCCTCCACTTT

J: TRBJ2-2
D: TRBD2
length: 16
V: TRBV7-3
size: few
CDR3: CASSSGLAANTGELFF
DNA: TGTGCCAGCAGCTCTGGACTAGCGGCGAACACCGGGGAGCTGTTTTTT

J: TRBJ2-3
D: TRBD1
length: 14
V: TRBV7-3
size: NA
CDR3: CASSWDRATDTQYF
DNA: TGTGCCAGCAGCTGGGACAGGGCAACAGATACGCAGTATTTT

J: TRBJ2-3
D: TRBD2
length: 15
V: TRBV27
size: NA
CDR3: CASSFGSGGGHTQYF
DNA: TGTGCCAGCAGTTTTGGGTCGGGAGGGGGACATACGCAGTATTTT

J: TRBJ2-7
D: NA
length: 15
V: TRBV7-2
size: once
CDR3: CASSLAGGQSYEQYF
DNA: TGTGCCAGCAGCTTAGCGGGGGGACAGTCCTACGAGCAGTACTTC

J: TRBJ2-7
D: NA
length: 13
V: TRBV10-3
size: NA
CDR3: CAISGGFYYEQYF
DNA: TGTGCCATCAGTGGAGGCTTTTACTACGAGCAGTACTTC

J: TRBJ2-1
D: TRBD1
length: 16
V: TRBV28
size: many
CDR3: CASSTLGQGASNEQFF
DNA: TGTGCCAGCAGTACCCTAGGACAGGGGGCGAGCAATGAGCAGTTCTTC